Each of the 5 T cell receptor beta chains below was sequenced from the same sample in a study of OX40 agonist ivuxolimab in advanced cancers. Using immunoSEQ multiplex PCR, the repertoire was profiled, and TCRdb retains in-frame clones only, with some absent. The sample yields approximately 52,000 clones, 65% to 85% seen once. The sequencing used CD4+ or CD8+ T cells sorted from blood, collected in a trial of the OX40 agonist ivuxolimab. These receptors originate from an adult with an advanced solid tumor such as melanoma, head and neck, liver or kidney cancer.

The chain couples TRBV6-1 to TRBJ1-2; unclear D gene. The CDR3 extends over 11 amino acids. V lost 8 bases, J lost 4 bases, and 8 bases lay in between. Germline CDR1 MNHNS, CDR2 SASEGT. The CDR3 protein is CASGDVYGYTF. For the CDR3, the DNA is TGTGCCAGCGGAGACGTCTATGGCTACACCTTC.

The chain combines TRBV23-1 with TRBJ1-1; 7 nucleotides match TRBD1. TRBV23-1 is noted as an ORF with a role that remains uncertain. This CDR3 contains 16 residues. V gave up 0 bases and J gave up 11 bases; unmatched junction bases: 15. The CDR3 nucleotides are TGCGCCAGCAGTCAATCCCGGACAGGATATCACTGGGGGGCTTTCTTT. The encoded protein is CASSQSRTGYHWGAFF.

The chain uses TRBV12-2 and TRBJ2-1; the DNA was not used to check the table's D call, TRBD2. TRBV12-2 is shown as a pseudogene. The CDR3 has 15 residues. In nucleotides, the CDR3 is TGTGCAAGTCGCTCGAGACTAGCGCCCCACAATGAGCAGTTCTTC. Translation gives CASRSRLAPHNEQFF.

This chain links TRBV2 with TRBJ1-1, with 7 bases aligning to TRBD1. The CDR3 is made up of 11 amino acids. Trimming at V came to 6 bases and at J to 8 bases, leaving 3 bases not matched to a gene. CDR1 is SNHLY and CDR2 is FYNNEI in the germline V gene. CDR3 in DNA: TGTGCCAGCAGCGCGGACAGGGAAGCTTTCTTT. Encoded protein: CASSADREAFF.

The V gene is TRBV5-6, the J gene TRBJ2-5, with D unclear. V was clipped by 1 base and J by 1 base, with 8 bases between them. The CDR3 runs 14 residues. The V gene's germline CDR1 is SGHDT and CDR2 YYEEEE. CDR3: CASSLLATQETQYF. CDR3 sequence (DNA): TGTGCCAGCAGCTTGTTGGCTACCCAAGAGACCCAGTACTTC.